This T cell receptor (beta chain) was retrieved from a study of T cells after yellow fever vaccination. UMIs and a universal primer site were added when TCR cDNA was made by 5'RACE template switching. In TCRdb, the 5' RACE reads were re-called with MiXCR into one record per CDR3 protein. The sample records 250,000 to 350,000 distinct CDR3 sequences, roughly 8.7% being singletons. CDR3 length: 13 amino acids. CDR1 and CDR2 (germline): SGHTA, FQGNSA. Trimming pared 0 bases from V and 5 bases from J, leaving 7 bases between. Notes on the study in general: Compared with primary, the secondary response was weaker and peaked at day 5, not 15. Most clones from primary vaccination resurfaced after the booster (about 95% CD4, 88% CD8). One caveat is that FACS-sorted repertoires could contain abundant clonotypes contaminating from the bulk population.

This clonotype was detected many times. The antigen is unknown. The clonotype was recovered from a man aged 18 to 29 who received the YFV17D yellow fever vaccine. Sequenced here: CD4+ T cells sorted from PBMCs, sampled 5 days after the yellow fever booster vaccination. J is TRBJ2-5 and V is TRBV7-2; D gene ambiguous. The CDR3 loop reads CASSLAISETQYF. The CDR3 DNA is TGTGCCAGCAGCTTAGCAATTTCGGAGACCCAGTACTTC.